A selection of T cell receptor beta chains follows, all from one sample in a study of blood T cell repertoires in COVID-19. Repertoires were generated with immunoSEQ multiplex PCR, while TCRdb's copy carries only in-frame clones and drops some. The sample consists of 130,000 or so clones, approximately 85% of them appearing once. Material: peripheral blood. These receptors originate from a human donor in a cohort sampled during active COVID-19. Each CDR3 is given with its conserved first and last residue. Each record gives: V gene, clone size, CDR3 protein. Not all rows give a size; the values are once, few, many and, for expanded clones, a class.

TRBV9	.	CASSVVASFNPDTQYF
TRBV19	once	CASRSLGRSNQPQHF
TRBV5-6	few	CASSLVDRGQHGYTF
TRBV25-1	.	CASSARGGGTRTDTQYF
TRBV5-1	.	CASSGGSNGNEQYF
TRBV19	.	CASSDRGIGNSPLHF
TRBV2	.	CASGRLAGEGETQYF
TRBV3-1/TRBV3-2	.	CASSQGGGPHEQYF
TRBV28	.	CASSLASSTGEMELFF
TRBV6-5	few	CASSYSRQGAWGYTF
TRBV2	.	CASSEVEAGEQFF
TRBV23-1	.	CASSQKQAPSYNEQFF
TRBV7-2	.	CASSPDSTNTEAFF
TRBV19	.	CASSLQGPSTDTQYF
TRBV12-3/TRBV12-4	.	CASSFRPRYGYTF
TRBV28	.	CASSPPRQGAHYEQYF
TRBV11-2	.	CASSSSGVGETQYF
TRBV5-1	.	CASSLEMGGWSDAQYF
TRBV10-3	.	CAISNRQGATDTQYF
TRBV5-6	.	CASSLAGVGMSQHF
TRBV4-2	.	CASSQEWGTGIVYEQYF
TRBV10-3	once	CAISDPTGSSYEQYF
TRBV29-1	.	CSVDGGGGPIPYNEQFF
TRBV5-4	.	CASSPSSGGIQETQYF
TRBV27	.	CASSPLITNNYGYTF
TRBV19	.	CASSIDRGRDGYTF
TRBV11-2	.	CASSLGRGGEKLFF
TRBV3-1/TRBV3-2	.	CASSHNNRTYEQYF
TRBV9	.	CASSARSGGSYNEQFF
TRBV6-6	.	CASSALAGEYNEQFF
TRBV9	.	CASSVEGGAKETQYF
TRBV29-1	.	CSVDRQTNEQFF
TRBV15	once	CATSRDPQGNQPQHF
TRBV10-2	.	CASSGGLAGRGEQFF
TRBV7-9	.	CASSPWTGGNGNYGYTF
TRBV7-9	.	CASSFDSVKEPQHF
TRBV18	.	CASSPPVGSGNTIYF
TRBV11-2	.	CASSSHDQRRSYGYTF
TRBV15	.	CATSRGGTGIIEQYF
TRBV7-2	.	CASSPPPQETQYF
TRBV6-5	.	CASSYGTIDEQFF
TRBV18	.	CASSPDSREQYF
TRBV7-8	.	CASSLVGSGGPTTDTQYF
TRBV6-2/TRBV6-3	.	CASSYSEGGTSGYTF
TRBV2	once	CASSGLAGANTDTQYF